This T cell receptor (beta chain) appears in the sequencing data of a study of prognosis after radiotherapy for stage I lung cancer. Study context: Without exception, patients with non-small cell lung cancer were deemed medically inoperable.

CDR3 size: 13 residues. V was clipped by 7 bases and J by 2 bases, with 9 bases between them. Per the germline V gene, CDR1 is LNHDA and CDR2 is SQIVND (reference sequence). This clonotype was counted many times. Genomic DNA yielded TCR beta CDR3, amplified by two-round multiplex PCR. Primers (each specific to one TRBV or TRBJ gene) were used in first-round PCR. MiXCR was run by TCRdb on the multiplex PCR reads, yielding one entry per CDR3 protein. The profile covers about 59,000 distinct CDR3 sequences, with less than 30% appearing a single time and under 10% taken by the ten largest. The specimen comprised PBMCs, sampled before or after stereotactic body radiation therapy (not recorded which). This receptor was taken from a donor of 50 years or more with non-small cell lung cancer. This chain links TRBV19 with TRBJ1-5; unclear D gene. This chain's CDR3 is CASNDWGNQPQHF. CDR3 DNA: TGTGCCAGTAATGACTGGGGCAATCAGCCCCAGCATTTT.